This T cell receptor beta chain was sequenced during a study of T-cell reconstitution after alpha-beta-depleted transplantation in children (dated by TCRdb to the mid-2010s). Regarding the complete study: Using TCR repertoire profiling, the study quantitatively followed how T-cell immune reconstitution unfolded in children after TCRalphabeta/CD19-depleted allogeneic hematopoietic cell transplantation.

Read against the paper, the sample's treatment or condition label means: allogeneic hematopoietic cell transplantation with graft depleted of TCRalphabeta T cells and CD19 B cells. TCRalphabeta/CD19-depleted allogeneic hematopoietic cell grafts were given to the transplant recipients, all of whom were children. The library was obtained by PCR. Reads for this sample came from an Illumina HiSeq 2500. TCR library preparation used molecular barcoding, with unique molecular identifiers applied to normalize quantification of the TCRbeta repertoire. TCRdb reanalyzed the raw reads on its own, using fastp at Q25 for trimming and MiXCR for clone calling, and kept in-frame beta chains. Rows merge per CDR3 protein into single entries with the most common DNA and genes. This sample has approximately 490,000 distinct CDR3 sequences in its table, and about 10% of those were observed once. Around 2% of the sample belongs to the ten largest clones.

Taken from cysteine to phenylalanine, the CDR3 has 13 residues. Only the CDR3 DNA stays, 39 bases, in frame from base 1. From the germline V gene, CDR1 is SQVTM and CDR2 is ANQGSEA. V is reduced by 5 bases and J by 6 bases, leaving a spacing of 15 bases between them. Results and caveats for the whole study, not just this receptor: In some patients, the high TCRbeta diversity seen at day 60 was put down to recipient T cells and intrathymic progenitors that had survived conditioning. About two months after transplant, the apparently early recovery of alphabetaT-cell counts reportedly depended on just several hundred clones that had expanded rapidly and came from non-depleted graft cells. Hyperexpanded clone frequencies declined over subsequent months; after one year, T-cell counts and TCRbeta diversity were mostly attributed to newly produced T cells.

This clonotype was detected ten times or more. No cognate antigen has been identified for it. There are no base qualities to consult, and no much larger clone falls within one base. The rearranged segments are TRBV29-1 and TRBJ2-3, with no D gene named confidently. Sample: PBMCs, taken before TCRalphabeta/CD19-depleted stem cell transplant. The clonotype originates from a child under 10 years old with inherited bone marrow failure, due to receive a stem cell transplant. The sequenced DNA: TGCAGCGTTAGAGGCAACACGAGGGATACGCAGTATTTT. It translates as CSVRGNTRDTQYF.